Listed below are T cell receptor beta chains from one sample, sequenced in a study of CD8+ T cells in alopecia areata. Sequenced by immunoSEQ multiplex PCR; TCRdb stores in-frame clones only, minus some. The sample carries over 120,000 clones, 51% recorded once. This sample comprised CD4+ T cells sorted from blood, obtained at week 0. The receptors shown here come from a human donor with alopecia areata. Each CDR3 is given with its conserved first and last residue. Each record gives: J gene, V gene, clone size, D gene, CDR3 DNA, CDR3 protein. A D gene is named only where the DNA matches it firmly. Clone size is given for some rows only: seen once, a few or many times, or a class if the clone is expanded.

j_gene: TRBJ2-6
v_gene: TRBV7-2
abundance: few
d_gene: -
CDR3nt: TGTGCCAGCAGCTTCCTATCTGGGGCCAACGTCCTGACTTTC
CDR3aa: CASSFLSGANVLTF

j_gene: TRBJ2-7
v_gene: TRBV4-1
abundance: few
d_gene: TRBD2
CDR3nt: TGCGCCAGCAGCCAACAACGGGAGGCAGGTCCTTCGTACGAGCAGTACTTC
CDR3aa: CASSQQREAGPSYEQYF

j_gene: TRBJ2-3
v_gene: TRBV9
abundance: few
d_gene: -
CDR3nt: TGTGCCAGCAGCGTAGACCCGACCTGGGATACGCAGTATTTT
CDR3aa: CASSVDPTWDTQYF

j_gene: TRBJ2-7
v_gene: TRBV10-3
abundance: many
d_gene: -
CDR3nt: TGTGCCATCAGTGCGACTGGGTACGAGCAGTACTTC
CDR3aa: CAISATGYEQYF

j_gene: TRBJ2-5
v_gene: TRBV7-2
abundance: few
d_gene: TRBD2
CDR3nt: TGTGCCAGCAGCCTCTCCACTAGCGGCCCCTCCCAAGAGACCCAGTACTTC
CDR3aa: CASSLSTSGPSQETQYF

j_gene: TRBJ2-3
v_gene: TRBV6-5
abundance: -
d_gene: -
CDR3nt: TGTGCCAGCAGTTACGGACAGATCACAGATACGCAGTATTTT
CDR3aa: CASSYGQITDTQYF

j_gene: TRBJ2-3
v_gene: TRBV5-1
abundance: -
d_gene: TRBD1
CDR3nt: TGCGCCATCAAAGAAGGACAGGGCAACACAGATACGCAGTATTTT
CDR3aa: CAIKEGQGNTDTQYF

j_gene: TRBJ2-7
v_gene: TRBV5-1
abundance: -
d_gene: TRBD1
CDR3nt: TGCGCCAGCAGCTCGGGACAGGTGAAGAACGAGCAGTACTTC
CDR3aa: CASSSGQVKNEQYF

j_gene: TRBJ2-7
v_gene: TRBV30
abundance: -
d_gene: TRBD2
CDR3nt: TGTGCCTGGAGTGTAAAGCGGGAGGTCCACGAGCAGTACTTC
CDR3aa: CAWSVKREVHEQYF

j_gene: TRBJ2-1
v_gene: TRBV30
abundance: -
d_gene: TRBD2
CDR3nt: TGTGCCTGGGCGACTAGCGGATACTACAATGAGCAGTTCTTC
CDR3aa: CAWATSGYYNEQFF

j_gene: TRBJ2-6
v_gene: TRBV4-1
abundance: few
d_gene: -
CDR3nt: TGCGCCAGCAGCCTCAGCGGGTTGGGGGCGCGGGGGGCCAACGTCCTGACTTTC
CDR3aa: CASSLSGLGARGANVLTF

j_gene: TRBJ2-3
v_gene: TRBV27
abundance: few
d_gene: -
CDR3nt: TGTGCCAGCAGCCGACAGGCGTCAAAGCAGTATTTT
CDR3aa: CASSRQASKQYF

j_gene: TRBJ1-2
v_gene: TRBV6-5
abundance: few
d_gene: -
CDR3nt: TGTGCCAGCTCCCCGGGGGGCTGGGGCTACACCTTC
CDR3aa: CASSPGGWGYTF

j_gene: TRBJ1-2
v_gene: TRBV6-1
abundance: few
d_gene: -
CDR3nt: TGTGCCAGCAGTGAAGCGGGGTCCACCTTC
CDR3aa: CASSEAGSTF

j_gene: TRBJ2-7
v_gene: TRBV5-1
abundance: -
d_gene: -
CDR3nt: TGCGCCAGCAGCTTGGAGGCCACCACCTACGAGCAGTACTTC
CDR3aa: CASSLEATTYEQYF

j_gene: TRBJ1-2
v_gene: TRBV10-3
abundance: few
d_gene: TRBD1
CDR3nt: TGTGCCATCAGTGAGTCGCAGGGGGCTTACTATGGCTACACCTTC
CDR3aa: CAISESQGAYYGYTF

j_gene: TRBJ2-5
v_gene: TRBV7-2
abundance: few
d_gene: -
CDR3nt: TGTGCCAGCAGCTCCAGTCAGACCCAGTACTTC
CDR3aa: CASSSSQTQYF

j_gene: TRBJ2-4
v_gene: TRBV27
abundance: -
d_gene: TRBD2
CDR3nt: TGTGCCAGCAGTTTATTCATGGGGGAGGGGAACATTCAGTACTTC
CDR3aa: CASSLFMGEGNIQYF

j_gene: TRBJ1-5
v_gene: TRBV6-5
abundance: -
d_gene: TRBD1
CDR3nt: TGTGCCAGCTCCGGACAGGGGTCGAGTCAGCCCCAGCATTTT
CDR3aa: CASSGQGSSQPQHF

j_gene: TRBJ2-7
v_gene: TRBV7-2
abundance: -
d_gene: TRBD2
CDR3nt: TGTGCCAGCAGCTCCGGGACTAGCGGGACCCCCCTCATCCACGAGCAGTACTTC
CDR3aa: CASSSGTSGTPLIHEQYF

j_gene: TRBJ2-2
v_gene: TRBV29-1
abundance: few
d_gene: -
CDR3nt: TGCAGCGTTGCCGGGACGGTTACCACCGGGGAGCTGTTTTTT
CDR3aa: CSVAGTVTTGELFF

j_gene: TRBJ1-5
v_gene: TRBV6-6
abundance: once
d_gene: -
CDR3nt: TGTGCCAGCTGGGACACAGGGCTGCGTCAGCCCCAGCATTTT
CDR3aa: CASWDTGLRQPQHF

j_gene: TRBJ2-1
v_gene: TRBV29-1
abundance: -
d_gene: -
CDR3nt: TGCAGCGTCAACAGGGATAGCTCCTACAATGAGCAGTTCTTC
CDR3aa: CSVNRDSSYNEQFF

j_gene: TRBJ2-7
v_gene: TRBV28
abundance: -
d_gene: -
CDR3nt: TGTGCCAGCAGTCGCACCTACGAGCAGTACTTC
CDR3aa: CASSRTYEQYF

j_gene: TRBJ2-3
v_gene: TRBV7-2
abundance: once
d_gene: TRBD2
CDR3nt: TGTGCCAGCAGCTTTAGCGGGAGCACAGATACGCAGTATTTT
CDR3aa: CASSFSGSTDTQYF

j_gene: TRBJ1-5
v_gene: TRBV15
abundance: -
d_gene: -
CDR3nt: TGTGCCACCAGCTCTACAGGAGGTCAGCCCCAGCATTTT
CDR3aa: CATSSTGGQPQHF

j_gene: TRBJ2-7
v_gene: TRBV13
abundance: -
d_gene: -
CDR3nt: TGTGCCAGCAGCCCCGAGTACGAGCAGTACTTC
CDR3aa: CASSPEYEQYF

j_gene: TRBJ2-7
v_gene: TRBV5-4
abundance: once
d_gene: TRBD2
CDR3nt: TGTGCCAGCAGCACCCCAGGACTAGCGAGTTCCTACGAGCAGTACTTC
CDR3aa: CASSTPGLASSYEQYF

j_gene: TRBJ2-1
v_gene: TRBV19
abundance: -
d_gene: TRBD2
CDR3nt: TGTGCCAGTAGTATAGTAAGCGGGAGGCTCGGCGGTGAGCAGTTCTTC
CDR3aa: CASSIVSGRLGGEQFF

j_gene: TRBJ2-3
v_gene: TRBV6-5
abundance: -
d_gene: -
CDR3nt: TGTGCCAGCAGTCCCGGGCTACTAACTCCAGATACGCAGTATTTT
CDR3aa: CASSPGLLTPDTQYF

j_gene: TRBJ2-7
v_gene: TRBV29-1
abundance: -
d_gene: -
CDR3nt: TGCAGCGTTGGAGACTACGAGCAGTACTTC
CDR3aa: CSVGDYEQYF

j_gene: TRBJ2-3
v_gene: TRBV7-2
abundance: -
d_gene: TRBD2
CDR3nt: TGTGCCAGCAGCTCCGGGGGGATTGGAACAGATACGCAGTATTTT
CDR3aa: CASSSGGIGTDTQYF

j_gene: TRBJ1-3
v_gene: TRBV30
abundance: few
d_gene: -
CDR3nt: TGTGCCTGGGGTCGACAGACCCGAGGCTCTGGAAACACCATATATTTT
CDR3aa: CAWGRQTRGSGNTIYF

j_gene: TRBJ1-1
v_gene: TRBV30
abundance: -
d_gene: -
CDR3nt: TGTGCCTGGAGTTGGTGGACAGAAATGAACACTGAAGCTTTCTTT
CDR3aa: CAWSWWTEMNTEAFF

j_gene: TRBJ2-1
v_gene: TRBV9
abundance: few
d_gene: TRBD2
CDR3nt: TGTGCCAGCAGCGTAGAGGCGGGAGCGGCGATATATGAGCAGTTCTTC
CDR3aa: CASSVEAGAAIYEQFF

j_gene: TRBJ1-2
v_gene: TRBV19
abundance: -
d_gene: -
CDR3nt: TGTGCCAGCGGACCAGCACGGGATGGCTACACCTTC
CDR3aa: CASGPARDGYTF

j_gene: TRBJ1-2
v_gene: TRBV9
abundance: once
d_gene: -
CDR3nt: TGTGCCAGCAGCCAGTCTAACTATGGCTACACCTTC
CDR3aa: CASSQSNYGYTF

j_gene: TRBJ2-5
v_gene: TRBV30
abundance: -
d_gene: TRBD1
CDR3nt: TGTGCCTGGAGTGTACGATCGGGACAGGGGGCGAAGGGAAAGACCCAGTACTTC
CDR3aa: CAWSVRSGQGAKGKTQYF

j_gene: TRBJ2-5
v_gene: TRBV4-1
abundance: -
d_gene: -
CDR3nt: TGCGCCAGCAGCCAAGAGGTCACGGGACTCAAATTCGGCCAGTACTTC
CDR3aa: CASSQEVTGLKFGQYF